These 20 T cell receptor beta chains came from one sample sequenced in a study of Graves' ophthalmopathy and Graves' hyperthyroidism. CDR3 regions of TCR beta were amplified from RNA transcripts. After a first-round RT-PCR with HTBI primers, a second-round multiplex PCR was run. TCRdb called the multiplex PCR reads again in MiXCR, with one record for every CDR3 protein. The sample yields 500,000 to 700,000 distinct CDR3 sequences, roughly 40% seen once. Material for sequencing was peripheral blood or thyroid tissue (not recorded which). The receptors come from an adult man with Graves' hyperthyroidism.

V and J are TRBV20-1 and TRBJ1-1; TRBD1 aligns across 7 bases. There are 13 residues in the CDR3. In germline, CDR1 is DFQATT, CDR2 SNEGSKA (reference sequence). Losses at the gene ends were 5 bases for V and 1 base for J; bases not matched to a gene: 4. The CDR3 region has the DNA TGCAGTGCTCAGGGGGACCCGAACACTGAAGCTTTCTTT. Its translation is CSAQGDPNTEAFF.

CDR3 DNA sequence: TGCAGCGTATCGCGGACGGACAATGAGCAGTTCTTC. Translated, it gives CSVSRTDNEQFF. The genes are TRBV29-1 and TRBJ2-1; D is unresolved. Per germline, CDR1 SQVTM and CDR2 ANQGSEA. The V end lost 6 bases, the J end lost 5 bases, and 11 bases lay between the germline ends. This CDR3 has 12 residues.

The V gene is TRBV7-2, the J gene TRBJ1-5; 8 nucleotides match TRBD1. The CDR3 sequence is 15 residues long. V trimming: 8 bases; J trimming: 4 bases; junction bases outside the gene matches: 10. The germline V gene encodes CDR1 SGHTA and CDR2 FQGNSA. In DNA, the CDR3 is TGTGCCAGCTCACCCCCGGGACAGGTTAATCAGCCCCAGCATTTT. Encoded protein: CASSPPGQVNQPQHF.

This clonotype was observed at least ten times. CDR3 nucleotides: TGCAGCGTTGAAGATCGGGAAAGGGCACAAGAGACCCAGTACTTC. Translated: CSVEDRERAQETQYF. This chain uses TRBV29-1 with TRBJ2-5; possible D gene TRBD2, 5 bases. Germline-derived CDR1 and CDR2 are SQVTM and ANQGSEA. The CDR3 extends over 15 amino acids. V dropped 0 bases and J dropped 2 bases, with 13 bases sitting between them. The variable domain in full, completed from reference TRBV29-1 and TRBJ2-5, reads SAVISQKPSRDICQRGTSLTIQCQVDSQVTMMFWYRQQPGQSLTLIATANQGSEATYESGFVIDKFPISRPNLTFSTLTVSNMSPEDSSIYLCSVEDRERAQETQYFGPGTRLLVL.

This clonotype came up many times. The chain is built from TRBV7-3 and TRBJ2-6; possibly TRBD1 or TRBD2 for D (5 bases each). V was shortened by 6 bases and J by 0 bases, with 15 bases between the two germline ends. From germline, CDR1 is SGHTA and CDR2 FQGTGA. The CDR3 totals 17 residues. The DNA for the CDR3 is TGTGCCAGCAGGATTTGGGACCGCGACTCTGGGGCCAACGTCCTGACTTTC. The encoded protein is CASRIWDRDSGANVLTF.

Concerning this clonotype: A much more abundant neighbour one base away suggests this may be a read error. This rearrangement joins TRBV5-1 to TRBJ2-5; TRBD1 matches 12 bases. Germline V gives CDR1 SGHRS, CDR2 YFSETQ. CDR3 size: 16 residues. CDR3 DNA sequence: TGCACCAGCAGCTTGGGGGGACAGGGGGCCTTCGAGACCCAGTACTTC. Its protein product is CTSSLGGQGAFETQYF. Combining the CDR3 with reference TRBV5-1 and TRBJ2-5 gives the whole variable domain KAGVTQTPRYLIKTRGQQVTLSCSPISGHRSVSWYQQTPGQGLQFLFEYFSETQRNKGNFPGRFSGRQFSNSRSEMNVSTLELGDSALYLCTSSLGGQGAFETQYFGPGTRLLVL.

In its sample, this clonotype was seen many times. J is TRBJ2-2 and V is TRBV12-3 or TRBV12-4; no reliable D call. CDR3 length: 13 residues. The V end lost 5 bases, the J end lost 4 bases, and 8 bases lay between the germline ends. This CDR3 reads CASSAISTGELFF. In DNA form, the CDR3 reads TGTGCCAGCAGTGCCATAAGCACCGGGGAGCTGTTTTTT.

In this sample, this clonotype turned up a few times. CDR3 nucleotides: TGTGCCAGCAGTTTAGGAGATGGCAGGGAGAACACTGAAGCTTTCTTT. Translated: CASSLGDGRENTEAFF. The J gene is TRBJ1-1, the V gene TRBV27; D is perhaps TRBD1 (5 bases). The CDR3 is 16 amino acids. Germline V gene sequence: CDR1 MNHEY, CDR2 SMNVEV (reference sequence). Trimming cost V 2 bases and J 1 base, with 14 bases left between them.

This clonotype was seen ten or more times. This chain uses TRBV7-8 with TRBJ2-2; 7 bases map to TRBD1. The germline CDR1 and CDR2 sequences are SGHVS and FQNEAQ. This CDR3 spans 17 amino acids. V shed 2 bases, J shed 0 bases, and the junction held 6 bases outside the gene matches. CDR3 nucleotide sequence: TGTGCCAGCAGCTTACCCGACAGGGACGCGAACACCGGGGAGCTGTTTTTT. It codes for CASSLPDRDANTGELFF.

Note on this clonotype: A much more abundant neighbour one base away suggests this may be a read error. The chain has TRBV28 and TRBJ1-6; tentative D call: TRBD1 (6 bases). The CDR3 is 14 residues long. Germline CDR1 and CDR2: MDHEN and SYDVKM. Trimming cost V 5 bases and J 10 bases, with 15 bases left between them. The CDR3 loop reads CASSRGHTSSPLHF. Here the CDR3 DNA reads TGTGCCAGCAGTCGGGGACACACATCCTCACCCCTCCACTTT.

This clonotype was observed many times. This rearrangement joins TRBV6-6 to TRBJ1-4; 10 bases line up with TRBD1. Trimming at V came to 7 bases and at J to 7 bases, leaving 3 bases not matched to a gene. This CDR3 spans 13 amino acids. Germline V gene data show CDR1 as MNHNY and CDR2 as SVGAGI (reference sequence). Here the CDR3 DNA reads TGTGCCAGCAACGACAGGGGGCGTGAAAAACTGTTTTTT. This codes for CASNDRGREKLFF.

CDR3 region: CASSPGLAGGRETQYF. The CDR3 DNA reads as TGCGCCAGCAGCCCGGGACTAGCGGGGGGGCGTGAGACCCAGTACTTC. The rearrangement links TRBV5-1 to TRBJ2-5, with 16 bases aligning to TRBD2. CDR3 length equals 16 residues. Looked up from germline, CDR1 is SGHRS and CDR2 is YFSETQ. The junction had 5 bases not matched to a gene; V was cut back by 4 bases and J by 5 bases.

This chain uses TRBV12-3 or TRBV12-4 with TRBJ2-3, with 7 bases lining up with TRBD1. V lost 5 bases, J lost 1 base, and 3 bases stayed unmatched. There are 14 residues in the CDR3. CDR3: CASSPGTGTDTQYF. In nucleotides, the CDR3 is TGTGCCAGCAGTCCAGGGACAGGCACAGATACGCAGTATTTT.

This clonotype was seen just once. This chain connects TRBV10-1 to TRBJ1-1; TRBD1 agrees at 7 bases. This CDR3 has 19 amino acids. The germline V gene encodes CDR1 WNHNN and CDR2 SYGVQD (reference sequence). The V gene end was trimmed by 4 bases and the J gene end by 0 bases; junction bases not matched to a gene: 17. CDR3: CASSARDGRTGALNTEAFF. Here the CDR3 DNA reads TGCGCCAGCAGTGCTAGAGATGGACGGACAGGAGCATTGAACACTGAAGCTTTCTTT.

As concerns this clonotype: A much larger clone differs by one base, so this may be a read error. This chain joins TRBV12-3 or TRBV12-4 and TRBJ1-2; D call uncertain. CDR3 length: 13 residues. Between the trimmed V and J ends, which lost 7 bases and 5 bases, there was a span of 14 bases. CDR3 DNA sequence: TGTGCCAGCACCTCGGTGGATCGGTATGGCTACACCTTC. Translating it yields CASTSVDRYGYTF.

This clonotype was observed many times. The chain couples TRBV10-3 to TRBJ1-2; D gene unclear. Trimming pared 4 bases from V and 0 bases from J, leaving 9 bases between. Per germline, CDR1 ENHRY and CDR2 SYGVKD. This CDR3 contains 14 residues. Here the CDR3 DNA reads TGTGCCATCAGTGGGACGGAGTCTAACTATGGCTACACCTTC. It encodes CAISGTESNYGYTF.

The table lists this clonotype with many counts. The chain couples TRBV2 to TRBJ1-1, with unresolved D. The CDR3 runs to 12 residues. Looked up from germline, CDR1 is SNHLY and CDR2 is FYNNEI. V was clipped by 2 bases and J by 11 bases, with 12 bases between them. In nucleotides, the CDR3 is TGTGCCAGCAGTGAACTTACCCCTGGGGCTTTCTTT. This codes for CASSELTPGAFF.

This clonotype was seen a few times. The CDR3 coding sequence is TGCGCCAGCAGCCAAGATAGCGGGCTAGCGGGAGGCTCCTACGAGCAGTACTTC. Its translation: CASSQDSGLAGGSYEQYF. The chain combines TRBV4-1 with TRBJ2-7; 11 bases map to TRBD2. Trimming cost V 0 bases and J 0 bases; bases outside gene matches: 7. The germline gives CDR1 MGHRA, CDR2 YSYEKL. CDR3 length: 18 amino acids.

The chain joins TRBV7-6 to TRBJ2-3; D remains ambiguous. The CDR3 consists of 13 residues. CDR1 and CDR2 from the germline V gene are SGHVS and FNYEAQ. Between the trimmed V and J ends, which lost 7 bases and 4 bases, there was a span of 12 bases. CDR3 sequence reads: CASNPKTPDTQYF. The CDR3 DNA sequence: TGTGCCAGCAACCCTAAGACTCCAGATACGCAGTATTTT.

J is TRBJ1-6 and V is TRBV12-5, with TRBD1 matching 9 bases. CDR3 length: 15 residues. Germline V gene sequence: CDR1 LGHNT, CDR2 FRNRAP. The CDR3 here is CASSLPGTGTLPLHF. DNA of the CDR3: TGTGCCAGCAGCCTCCCCGGGACAGGGACCTTGCCCCTCCACTTT.